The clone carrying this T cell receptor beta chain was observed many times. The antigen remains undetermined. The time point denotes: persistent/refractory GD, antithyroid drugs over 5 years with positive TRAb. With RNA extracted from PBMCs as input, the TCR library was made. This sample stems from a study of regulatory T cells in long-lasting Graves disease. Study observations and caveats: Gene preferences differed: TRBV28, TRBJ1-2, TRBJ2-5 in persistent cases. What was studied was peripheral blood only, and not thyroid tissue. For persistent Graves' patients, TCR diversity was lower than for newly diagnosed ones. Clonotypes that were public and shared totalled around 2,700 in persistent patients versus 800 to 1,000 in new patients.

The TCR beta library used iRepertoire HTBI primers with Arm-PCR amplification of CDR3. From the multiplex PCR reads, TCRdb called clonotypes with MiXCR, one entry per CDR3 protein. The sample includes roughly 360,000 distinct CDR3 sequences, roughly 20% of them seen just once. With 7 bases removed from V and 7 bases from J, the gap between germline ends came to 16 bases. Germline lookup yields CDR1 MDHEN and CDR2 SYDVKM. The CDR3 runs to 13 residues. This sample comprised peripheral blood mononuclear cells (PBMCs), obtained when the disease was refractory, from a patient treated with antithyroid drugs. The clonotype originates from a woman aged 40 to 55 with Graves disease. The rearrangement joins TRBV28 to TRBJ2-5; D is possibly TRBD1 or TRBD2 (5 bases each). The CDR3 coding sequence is TGTGCCAGCACCCATGGGGGAAGTGGGACCCAGTACTTC. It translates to CASTHGGSGTQYF.